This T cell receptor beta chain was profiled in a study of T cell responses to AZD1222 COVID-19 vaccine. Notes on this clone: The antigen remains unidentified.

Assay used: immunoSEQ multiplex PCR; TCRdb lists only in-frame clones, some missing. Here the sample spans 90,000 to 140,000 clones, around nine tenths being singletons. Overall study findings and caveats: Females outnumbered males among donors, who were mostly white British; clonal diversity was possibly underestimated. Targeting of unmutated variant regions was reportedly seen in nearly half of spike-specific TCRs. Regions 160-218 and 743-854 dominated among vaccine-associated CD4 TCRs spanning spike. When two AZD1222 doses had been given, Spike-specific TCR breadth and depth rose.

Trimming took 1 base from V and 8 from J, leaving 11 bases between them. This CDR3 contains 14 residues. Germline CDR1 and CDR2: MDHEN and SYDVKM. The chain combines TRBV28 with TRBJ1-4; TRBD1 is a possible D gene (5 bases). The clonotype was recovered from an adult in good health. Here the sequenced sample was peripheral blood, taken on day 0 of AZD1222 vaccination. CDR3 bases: TGTGCCAGCAGTTTATCCCAGGGAAGGGAAAAACTGTTTTTT. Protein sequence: CASSLSQGREKLFF.